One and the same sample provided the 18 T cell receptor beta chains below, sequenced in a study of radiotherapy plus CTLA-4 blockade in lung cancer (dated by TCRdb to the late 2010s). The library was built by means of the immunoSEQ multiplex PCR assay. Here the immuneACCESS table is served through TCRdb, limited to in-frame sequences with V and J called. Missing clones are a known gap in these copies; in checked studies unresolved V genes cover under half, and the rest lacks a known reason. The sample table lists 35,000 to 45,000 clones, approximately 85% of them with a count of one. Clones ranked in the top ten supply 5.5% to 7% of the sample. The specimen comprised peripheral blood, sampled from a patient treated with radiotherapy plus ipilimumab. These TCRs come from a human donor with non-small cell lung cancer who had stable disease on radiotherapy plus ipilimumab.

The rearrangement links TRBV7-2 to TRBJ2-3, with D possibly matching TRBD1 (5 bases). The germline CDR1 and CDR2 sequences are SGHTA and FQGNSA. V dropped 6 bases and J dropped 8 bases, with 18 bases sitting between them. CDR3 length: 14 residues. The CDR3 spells CASSPDIGIGTQYF. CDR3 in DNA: TGTGCCAGCAGTCCGGACATAGGGATCGGTACGCAGTATTTT.

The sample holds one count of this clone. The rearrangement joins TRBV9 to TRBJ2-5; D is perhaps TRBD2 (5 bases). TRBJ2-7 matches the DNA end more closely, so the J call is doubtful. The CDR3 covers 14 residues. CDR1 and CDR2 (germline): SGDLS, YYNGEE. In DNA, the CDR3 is TGTGCCAGCAGCGTAGCGGGGTTCTTGGACGAGCAGTACTTC. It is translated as CASSVAGFLDEQYF.

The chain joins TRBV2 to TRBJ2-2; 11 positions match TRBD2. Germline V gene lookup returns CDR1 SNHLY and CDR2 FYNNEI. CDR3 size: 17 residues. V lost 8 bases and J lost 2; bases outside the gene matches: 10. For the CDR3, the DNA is TGTGCCAGCTCAAGGACTAGCGGGCAGTTAAACACCGGGGAGCTGTTTTTT. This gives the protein CASSRTSGQLNTGELFF.

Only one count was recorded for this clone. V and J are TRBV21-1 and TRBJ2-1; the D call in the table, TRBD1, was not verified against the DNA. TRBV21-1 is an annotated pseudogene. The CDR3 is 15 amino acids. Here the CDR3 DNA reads TGTGCCAGCAGCAAGTTCCAGGGGGACTGCAATGAGCAGTTCTTC. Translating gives CASSKFQGDCNEQFF.

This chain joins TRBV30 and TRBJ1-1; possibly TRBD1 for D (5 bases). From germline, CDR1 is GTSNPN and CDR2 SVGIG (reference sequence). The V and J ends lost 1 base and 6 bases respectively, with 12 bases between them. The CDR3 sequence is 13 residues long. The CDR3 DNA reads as TGTGCCTGGAGTGACCATGACAGTGCTGAAGCTTTCTTT. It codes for CAWSDHDSAEAFF.

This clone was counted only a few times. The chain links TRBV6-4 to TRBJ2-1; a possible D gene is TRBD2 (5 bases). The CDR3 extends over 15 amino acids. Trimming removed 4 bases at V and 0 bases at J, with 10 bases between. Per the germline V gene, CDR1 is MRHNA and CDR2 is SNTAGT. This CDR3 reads CASSVDAGSYNEQFF. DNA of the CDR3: TGTGCCAGCAGTGTGGACGCGGGCTCCTACAATGAGCAGTTCTTC.

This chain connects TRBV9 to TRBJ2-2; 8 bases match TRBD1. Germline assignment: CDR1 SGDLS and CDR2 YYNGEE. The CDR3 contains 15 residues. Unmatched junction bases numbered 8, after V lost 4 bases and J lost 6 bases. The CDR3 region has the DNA TGTGCCAGCAGCCCCCAGGGACAGGTCTCCGGGGAGCTGTTTTTT. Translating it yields CASSPQGQVSGELFF. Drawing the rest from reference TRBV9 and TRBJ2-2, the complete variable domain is DSGVTQTPKHLITATGQRVTLRCSPRSGDLSVYWYQQSLDQGLQFLIQYYNGEERAKGNILERFSAQQFPDLHSELNLSSLELGDSALYFCASSPQGQVSGELFFGEGSRLTVL.

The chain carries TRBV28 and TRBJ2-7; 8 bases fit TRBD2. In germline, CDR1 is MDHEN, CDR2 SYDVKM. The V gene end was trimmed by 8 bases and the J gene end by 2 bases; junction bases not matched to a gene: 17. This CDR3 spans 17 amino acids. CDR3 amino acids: CASLVGGASGFTYEQYF. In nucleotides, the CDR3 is TGTGCCAGCCTGGTGGGGGGTGCTAGCGGGTTCACCTACGAGCAGTACTTC.

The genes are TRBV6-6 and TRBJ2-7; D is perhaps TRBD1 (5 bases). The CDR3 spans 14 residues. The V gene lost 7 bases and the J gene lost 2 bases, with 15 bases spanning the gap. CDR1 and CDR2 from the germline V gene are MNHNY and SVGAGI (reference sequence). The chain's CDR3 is CASTSLGQAYEQYF. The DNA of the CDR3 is TGTGCCAGCACTTCCCTGGGGCAGGCCTACGAGCAGTACTTC.

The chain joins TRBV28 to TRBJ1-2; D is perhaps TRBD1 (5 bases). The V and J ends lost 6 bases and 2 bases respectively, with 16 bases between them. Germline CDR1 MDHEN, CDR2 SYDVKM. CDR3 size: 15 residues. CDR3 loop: CASRLPLGVNYGYTF. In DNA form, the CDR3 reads TGTGCCAGCAGACTCCCCCTAGGGGTGAACTATGGCTACACCTTC.

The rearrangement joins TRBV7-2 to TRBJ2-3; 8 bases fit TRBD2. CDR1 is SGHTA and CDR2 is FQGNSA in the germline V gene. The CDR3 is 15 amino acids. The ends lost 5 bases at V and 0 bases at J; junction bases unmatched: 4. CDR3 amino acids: CASSISGTSTDTQYF. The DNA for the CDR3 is TGTGCCAGCAGCATTAGCGGGACTAGCACAGATACGCAGTATTTT. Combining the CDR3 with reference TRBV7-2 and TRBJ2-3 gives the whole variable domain GAGVSQSPSNKVTEKGKDVELRCDPISGHTALYWYRQSLGQGLEFLIYFQGNSAPDKSGLPSDRFSAERTGGSVSTLTIQRTQQEDSAVYLCASSISGTSTDTQYFGPGTRLTVL.

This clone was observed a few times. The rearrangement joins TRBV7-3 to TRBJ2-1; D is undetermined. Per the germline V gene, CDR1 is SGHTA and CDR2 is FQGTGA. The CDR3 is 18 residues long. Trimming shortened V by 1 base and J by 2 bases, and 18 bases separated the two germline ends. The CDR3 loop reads CASSLIHTRIPTYNEQFF. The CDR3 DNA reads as TGTGCCAGCAGCTTAATTCACACGAGGATCCCTACCTACAATGAGCAGTTCTTC.

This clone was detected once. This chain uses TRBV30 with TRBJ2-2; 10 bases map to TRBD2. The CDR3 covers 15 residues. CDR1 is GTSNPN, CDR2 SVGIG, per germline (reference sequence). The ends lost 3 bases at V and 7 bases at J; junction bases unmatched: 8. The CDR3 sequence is CAWRGSGRAGGELFF. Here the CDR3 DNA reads TGTGCCTGGAGAGGGAGCGGGAGGGCCGGCGGGGAGCTGTTTTTT.

For the CDR3, the DNA is TGTGCCAGCAGCTTAATGGTGGGACTAGAGGGGGTCTATGAGCAGTTCTTC. Translated, it gives CASSLMVGLEGVYEQFF. The chain recombines TRBV7-2 with TRBJ2-1, with TRBD2 matching 8 bases. Germline lookup yields CDR1 SGHTA and CDR2 FQGNSA. This CDR3 is built from 17 residues. With 2 bases clipped from V and 8 bases from J, the junction kept 14 bases outside the gene matches.

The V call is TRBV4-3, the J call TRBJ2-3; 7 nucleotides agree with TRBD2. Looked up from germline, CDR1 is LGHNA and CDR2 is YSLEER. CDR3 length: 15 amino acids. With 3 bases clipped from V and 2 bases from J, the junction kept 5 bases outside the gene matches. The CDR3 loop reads CASSQTGTNTDTQYF. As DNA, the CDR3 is TGCGCCAGCAGCCAGACCGGGACTAACACAGATACGCAGTATTTT.

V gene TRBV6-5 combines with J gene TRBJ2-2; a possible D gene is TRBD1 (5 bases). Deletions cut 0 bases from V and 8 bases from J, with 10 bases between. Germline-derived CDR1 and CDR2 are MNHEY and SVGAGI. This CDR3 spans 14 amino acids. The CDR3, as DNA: TGTGCCAGCAGTTACTCACAGGTCGAAGGGGAGCTGTTTTTT. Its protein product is CASSYSQVEGELFF.

In DNA, the CDR3 is TGTGCCAGCAGCCCCCGGACTAGCGGGGCCTACGAGCAGTACTTC. It codes for CASSPRTSGAYEQYF. The chain links TRBV7-8 to TRBJ2-7; 12 positions agree with TRBD2. The germline CDR1 and CDR2 sequences are SGHVS and FQNEAQ. CDR3 length equals 15 residues. V lost 5 bases, J lost 2 bases, and 4 bases stayed unmatched.

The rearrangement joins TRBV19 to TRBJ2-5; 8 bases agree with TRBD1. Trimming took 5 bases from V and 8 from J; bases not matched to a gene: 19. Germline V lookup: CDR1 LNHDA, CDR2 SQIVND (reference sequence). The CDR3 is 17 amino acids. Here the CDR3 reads CASSELRTGPLGRTQYF. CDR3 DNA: TGTGCCAGTAGTGAACTCCGGACAGGGCCCCTGGGGAGAACCCAGTACTTC.